This T cell receptor (beta chain) was obtained from a study of monozygotic twins with inflammatory bowel disease. Study-wide results and limits: Variability in patient repertoires may have come partly from differing immunosuppressive treatments.

A note on this clonotype: The antigen is not known.

The V gene's germline CDR1 is KGHDR and CDR2 SFDVKD. The CDR3 sequence is 17 residues long. Investigators made cDNA in eight separate reactions per sample. TCRdb reprocessed the 5' RACE reads; each CDR3 protein has one entry and no DNA is given. The data include under 200,000 distinct CDR3 sequences; the top ten clones carry roughly 2.4%. The TCR originated in a human donor with ulcerative colitis or Crohn's disease, or a healthy co-twin of an affected twin (not recorded which). The specimen sequenced was blood. The J gene is TRBJ2-1, the V gene TRBV24-1. The CDR3 loop reads CATSDLRSESSYNEQFF.